These 28 T cell receptor beta chains came from one sample sequenced in a study of cytomegalovirus exposure and HLA in healthy donors. The study ran its PCR with 60 Vbeta and 13 Jbeta primers. Measured with immunoSEQ multiplex PCR; TCRdb has only the in-frame clones, and not every one. This sample's table has under 150,000 clones. The specimen was PBMCs. Source of these receptors: a man aged 35-49 years in good health and CMV-seronegative.

The J gene is TRBJ1-4, the V gene TRBV5-6; no firm D call. Germline V gene data show CDR1 as SGHDT and CDR2 as YYEEEE. Trimming removed 3 bases at V and 11 bases at J, with 14 bases between. CDR3 size: 13 residues. The CDR3 spells CASSSRARGKLFF. The CDR3 DNA sequence: TGTGCCAGCAGCTCGAGGGCCCGAGGGAAACTGTTTTTT.

The chain links TRBV7-3 to TRBJ2-1, with D possibly matching TRBD2 (6 bases). This CDR3 is 14 amino acids long. V was cut by 0 bases and J by 10 bases, with 13 bases left in between. Per the germline V gene, CDR1 is SGHTA and CDR2 is FQGTGA. The CDR3 is CASSLTSGRHEQFF. The CDR3 DNA is TGTGCCAGCAGCTTAACTAGCGGCAGGCACGAGCAGTTCTTC.

The V call is TRBV25-1, the J call TRBJ1-1; D is unclear. V lost 1 base and J lost 1, with 7 bases in between. The CDR3 contains 14 residues. Germline V CDR1 and CDR2: MGHDK, SYGVNS. The CDR3 is CASSELEPNTEAFF. The CDR3 DNA follows: TGTGCCAGCAGTGAATTAGAACCGAACACTGAAGCTTTCTTT.

V gene TRBV4-3 combines with J gene TRBJ2-7; 7 bases fit TRBD1. Germline CDR1 is LGHNA and CDR2 is YSLEER. With 1 base clipped from V and 5 bases from J, the junction kept 11 bases outside the gene matches. The CDR3 loop spans 16 amino acids. CDR3 DNA: TGCGCCAGCAGCCAAGTTATTGACAGGGAAGGAGACGAGCAGTACTTC. Amino acids: CASSQVIDREGDEQYF.

The chain recombines TRBV18 with TRBJ2-1; the D is unclear. Trimming took off 2 bases at V and 0 bases at J, with 8 bases between the two ends. The CDR3 spans 15 residues. Germline V gene sequence: CDR1 KGHSH, CDR2 LQKENI. In DNA, the CDR3 is TGTGCCAGCTCACCAGACACAAGCTCCTACAATGAGCAGTTCTTC. Translated: CASSPDTSSYNEQFF.

This sequence joins TRBV28 and TRBJ2-4; possible D gene TRBD1, 5 bases. The germline V and J ends were trimmed by 3 bases and 7 bases, with 10 bases remaining between them. Germline lookup yields CDR1 MDHEN and CDR2 SYDVKM. CDR3 length: 13 residues. The CDR3 nucleotides are TGTGCCAGCAGTTTTGCAGGGTGGAACATTCAGTACTTC. Residues: CASSFAGWNIQYF.

The V and J genes are TRBV5-1 and TRBJ2-7; weak D call: TRBD1 (6 bases). Trimming took 5 bases from V and 1 from J, leaving 13 bases between them. The length of the CDR3 is 14 residues. Per germline, CDR1 SGHRS and CDR2 YFSETQ. CDR3 sequence reads: CASSFGTTSYEQYF. In DNA form, the CDR3 reads TGCGCCAGCAGTTTTGGGACAACATCCTACGAGCAGTACTTC.

The rearrangement joins TRBV18 to TRBJ1-3; 7 bases are shared with TRBD1. CDR1 and CDR2 (germline): KGHSH, LQKENI. The V and J ends lost 0 bases and 1 base, in that order; junction bases with no gene match: 3. The CDR3 is 16 amino acids. The CDR3 nucleotides read TGTGCCAGCTCACCACCGGACAGGCTATCTGGAAACACCATATATTTT. Its translation is CASSPPDRLSGNTIYF.

This chain uses TRBV7-8 with TRBJ2-7; 10 nucleotides align to TRBD1. The trim removed 5 bases at V and 7 bases at J, leaving 11 bases unmatched. CDR1 SGHVS and CDR2 FQNEAQ come from the germline V gene. The CDR3 is made up of 15 amino acids. CDR3 sequence reads: CASSPGTGVVREQYF. Here the CDR3 DNA reads TGTGCCAGCAGCCCTGGGACAGGGGTGGTTCGGGAGCAGTACTTC.

This chain joins TRBV9 and TRBJ2-5; 14 bases map to TRBD2. The CDR3 extends over 17 amino acids. Germline V gene data show CDR1 as SGDLS and CDR2 as YYNGEE. The junction had 6 bases not matched to a gene; V was cut back by 4 bases and J by 1 base. The DNA for the CDR3 is TGTGCCAGCAGCTTCTCCGGGACTAGCGGGGGCCAAGAGACCCAGTACTTC. This sequence encodes CASSFSGTSGGQETQYF.

The gene calls are TRBV29-1 and TRBJ1-5, with 8 bases identical to TRBD1. After removal of 7 bases from V and 0 bases from J, the junction contained 8 bases not matched to a gene. Germline V gene sequence: CDR1 SQVTM, CDR2 ANQGSEA. The CDR3 is made up of 15 amino acids. The CDR3 DNA reads TGCAGCGCCTCAACAGGGGGAAATAGCAATCAGCCCCAGCATTTT. Protein sequence: CSASTGGNSNQPQHF.

The V and J genes are TRBV28 and TRBJ2-7, with D possibly matching TRBD1 (6 bases). The CDR3 covers 14 residues. CDR1 is MDHEN and CDR2 is SYDVKM in the germline V gene. Trimming removed 3 bases at V and 2 bases at J, with 11 bases between. The CDR3 loop is CASSFRDRTYEQYF. CDR3 coding DNA: TGTGCCAGCAGTTTCAGAGACAGGACCTACGAGCAGTACTTC.

The chain joins TRBV5-1 to TRBJ2-7; 9 bases are shared with TRBD1. The CDR3 is 15 amino acids. Germline CDR1 reads SGHRS; CDR2 reads YFSETQ. After removal of 4 bases from V and 2 bases from J, the junction contained 7 bases not matched to a gene. CDR3 nucleotides: TGCGCCAGCAGCGTCGGACAGGGGAACCCCTACGAGCAGTACTTC. It yields the protein CASSVGQGNPYEQYF.

This chain uses TRBV4-3 with TRBJ1-1; D may be TRBD1 (6 bases). V was trimmed by 0 bases and J by 0 bases, leaving 11 bases between them. The CDR3 runs 16 residues. Germline V gives CDR1 LGHNA, CDR2 YSLEER. CDR3 nucleotides: TGCGCCAGCAGCCAAGATTTTGGACAGATGAACACTGAAGCTTTCTTT. The encoded protein is CASSQDFGQMNTEAFF.

This sequence joins TRBV7-2 and TRBJ2-5, with D possibly matching TRBD1 (6 bases). Trimming removed 4 bases at V and 11 bases at J, with 17 bases between. CDR1 and CDR2 (germline): SGHTA, FQGNSA. This CDR3 region has 13 residues. CDR3 residues: CASSSGQFNQQYF. Here the CDR3 DNA reads TGTGCCAGCAGCTCGGGACAATTCAATCAGCAGTACTTC.

The chain joins TRBV11-2 to TRBJ1-6, with D tentatively TRBD1 (5 bases). Germline V CDR1 and CDR2: SGHAT, FQNNGV. Trimming left V 5 bases short and J 8 bases short, with 16 bases between. The CDR3 sequence is 15 residues long. The CDR3 loop is CASSRTGDPDSPLHF. The CDR3 coding sequence is TGTGCCAGCAGCCGTACGGGGGATCCAGATTCACCCCTCCACTTT.

V and J are TRBV7-6 and TRBJ2-1; no reliable D call. The V gene's germline CDR1 is SGHVS and CDR2 FNYEAQ. Trimming stripped 1 base from V and 9 bases from J, with 10 bases between. The CDR3 length is 13 residues. The CDR3 here is CASSLEFRFEQFF. Here the CDR3 DNA reads TGTGCCAGCAGCTTAGAATTCCGGTTTGAGCAGTTCTTC.

The chain uses TRBV27 and TRBJ1-2, with D tentatively TRBD1 (5 bases). This CDR3 is 14 amino acids long. Germline CDR1 MNHEY, CDR2 SMNVEV (reference sequence). V lost 1 base and J lost 8, with 14 bases in between. CDR3: CASSLYAGREGYTF. The CDR3, as DNA: TGTGCCAGCAGTTTATACGCAGGGAGGGAGGGCTACACCTTC.

The chain couples TRBV5-1 to TRBJ2-7; 7 nucleotides agree with TRBD1. The CDR3 runs 15 residues. From germline, CDR1 is SGHRS and CDR2 YFSETQ. V lost 0 bases and J lost 0; bases outside the gene matches: 3. CDR3 in amino acids: CASSLVGGSSYEQYF. Written as DNA, the CDR3 is TGCGCCAGCAGCTTGGTAGGGGGCAGCTCCTACGAGCAGTACTTC.

The chain recombines TRBV18 with TRBJ2-5; possible D gene TRBD1, 6 bases. V gave up 3 bases and J gave up 3 bases, with 14 bases separating them. The CDR3 has 15 amino acids. Germline values: CDR1 KGHSH, CDR2 LQKENI. CDR3 amino acids: CASSPFRGREETQYF. CDR3 DNA: TGTGCCAGCTCACCGTTTAGGGGGAGAGAAGAGACCCAGTACTTC.

This chain joins TRBV14 and TRBJ2-4; the D is unclear. Trimming removed 2 bases from V and 6 bases from J, with 8 bases in between. The CDR3 runs 13 residues. Germline V gene data show CDR1 as SGHDN and CDR2 as FVKESK. DNA for the CDR3: TGTGCCAGCAGCCAAACGGTCTCAAACATTCAGTACTTC. Its protein product is CASSQTVSNIQYF.

The chain joins TRBV10-1 to TRBJ2-7; D might be TRBD1 (5 bases). The CDR3 contains 13 residues. V lost 8 bases and J lost 3, with 14 bases in between. Per germline, CDR1 WNHNN and CDR2 SYGVQD (reference sequence). The CDR3 sequence: CASFTDTNYEQYF. In DNA form, the CDR3 reads TGCGCCAGCTTCACGGACACTAACTACGAGCAGTACTTC.

This sequence joins TRBV19 and TRBJ1-5; the D gene is possibly TRBD1 (5 bases). V lost 1 base and J lost 4, with 11 bases in between. CDR1 LNHDA and CDR2 SQIVND come from the germline V gene (reference sequence). This CDR3 is 15 amino acids long. CDR3 nucleotide sequence: TGTGCCAGTAGTATAGGTTTCCGGGGGAATCAGCCCCAGCATTTT. This encodes CASSIGFRGNQPQHF.

This chain connects TRBV5-1 to TRBJ2-3, with a weak D call TRBD2 (5 bases). The CDR3 spans 15 residues. Germline V gene data show CDR1 as SGHRS and CDR2 as YFSETQ. V was shortened by 0 bases and J by 2 bases, with 10 bases between the two germline ends. For the CDR3, the DNA is TGCGCCAGCAGCTTGGAAACTAGGTCCACAGATACGCAGTATTTT. It encodes CASSLETRSTDTQYF.

The chain combines TRBV5-1 with TRBJ1-3, with no clear D. The CDR3 runs 16 residues. Trimming took off 2 bases at V and 0 bases at J, with 12 bases between the two ends. The germline gives CDR1 SGHRS, CDR2 YFSETQ. As DNA, the CDR3 is TGCGCCAGCAGCTTAGGCGGCCCGAGCTCTGGAAACACCATATATTTT. Translation: CASSLGGPSSGNTIYF.

The chain couples TRBV27 to TRBJ2-2; TRBD1 might be the D (6 bases). The CDR3 loop spans 14 amino acids. The ends were cut back, 7 bases at V and 5 bases at J, with 14 bases in the middle. CDR1 and CDR2 from the germline V gene are MNHEY and SMNVEV (reference sequence). The CDR3 DNA follows: TGTGCCAGCAAGGGACAAGTCCCGACCGGGGAGCTGTTTTTT. As protein: CASKGQVPTGELFF.

The chain uses TRBV7-2 and TRBJ1-3; 7 nucleotides agree with TRBD1. From germline, CDR1 is SGHTA and CDR2 FQGNSA. V dropped 3 bases and J dropped 2; count of bases not matched to a gene: 4. This CDR3 contains 15 residues. The CDR3 sequence: CASSLATGAGNTIYF. The CDR3 DNA follows: TGTGCCAGCAGCTTGGCAACAGGGGCTGGAAACACCATATATTTT.

The V call is TRBV5-4, the J call TRBJ2-5, with 10 bases lining up with TRBD2. The J segment lost 5 bases and the V segment lost 4 bases, leaving 11 bases of the junction unmatched. Germline V gives CDR1 SGHNT, CDR2 YYREEE (reference sequence). CDR3 length: 16 residues. CDR3 residues: CASSASGSGGVETQYF. The CDR3 DNA reads as TGTGCCAGCAGCGCCAGTGGAAGCGGGGGGGTGGAGACCCAGTACTTC.